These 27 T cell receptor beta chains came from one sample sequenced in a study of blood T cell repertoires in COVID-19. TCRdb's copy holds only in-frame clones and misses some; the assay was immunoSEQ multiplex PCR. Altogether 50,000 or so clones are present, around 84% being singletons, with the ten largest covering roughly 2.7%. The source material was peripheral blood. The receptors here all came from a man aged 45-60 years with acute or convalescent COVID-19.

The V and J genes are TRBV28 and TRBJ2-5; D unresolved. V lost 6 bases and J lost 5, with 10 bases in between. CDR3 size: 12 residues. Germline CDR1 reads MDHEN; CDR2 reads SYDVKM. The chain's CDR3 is CASSERAETQYF. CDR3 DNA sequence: TGTGCCAGCAGCGAAAGAGCGGAGACCCAGTACTTC.

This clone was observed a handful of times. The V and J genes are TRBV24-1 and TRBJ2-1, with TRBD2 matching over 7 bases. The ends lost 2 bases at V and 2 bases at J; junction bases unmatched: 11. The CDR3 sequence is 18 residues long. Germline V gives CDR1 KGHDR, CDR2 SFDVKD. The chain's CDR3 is CATSDSNSRDYPYNEQFF. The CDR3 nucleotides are TGTGCCACCAGTGATTCGAACTCCCGGGACTATCCCTACAATGAGCAGTTCTTC.

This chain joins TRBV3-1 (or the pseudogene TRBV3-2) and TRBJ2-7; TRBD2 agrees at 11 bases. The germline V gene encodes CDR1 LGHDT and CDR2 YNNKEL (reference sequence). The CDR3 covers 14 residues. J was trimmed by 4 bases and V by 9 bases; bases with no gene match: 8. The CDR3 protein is CASKTSGSDYEQYF. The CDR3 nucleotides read TGTGCCAGTAAAACTAGCGGGAGCGATTACGAGCAGTACTTC.

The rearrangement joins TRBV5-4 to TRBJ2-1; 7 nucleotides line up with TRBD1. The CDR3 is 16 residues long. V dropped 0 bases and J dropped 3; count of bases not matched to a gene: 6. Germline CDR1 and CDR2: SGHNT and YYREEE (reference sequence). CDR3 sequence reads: CASSLALTGFYNEQFF. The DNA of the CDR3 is TGTGCCAGCAGCTTGGCACTGACAGGGTTCTACAATGAGCAGTTCTTC.

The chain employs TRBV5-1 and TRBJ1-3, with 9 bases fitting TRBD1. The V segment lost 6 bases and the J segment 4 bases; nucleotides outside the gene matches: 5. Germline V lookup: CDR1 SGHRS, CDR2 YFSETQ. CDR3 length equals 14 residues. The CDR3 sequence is CASTPGTGGNTIYF. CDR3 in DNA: TGCGCCAGCACCCCCGGGACAGGGGGAAACACCATATATTTT. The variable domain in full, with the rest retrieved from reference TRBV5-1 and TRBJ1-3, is KAGVTQTPRYLIKTRGQQVTLSCSPISGHRSVSWYQQTPGQGLQFLFEYFSETQRNKGNFPGRFSGRQFSNSRSEMNVSTLELGDSALYLCASTPGTGGNTIYFGEGSWLTVV.

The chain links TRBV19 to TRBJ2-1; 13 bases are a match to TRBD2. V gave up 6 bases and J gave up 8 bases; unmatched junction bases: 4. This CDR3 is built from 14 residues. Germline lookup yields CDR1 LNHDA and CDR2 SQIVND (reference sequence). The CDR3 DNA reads TGTGCCAGTAGGAGGACTAGCGGGAGCTATGAGCAGTTCTTC. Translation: CASRRTSGSYEQFF.

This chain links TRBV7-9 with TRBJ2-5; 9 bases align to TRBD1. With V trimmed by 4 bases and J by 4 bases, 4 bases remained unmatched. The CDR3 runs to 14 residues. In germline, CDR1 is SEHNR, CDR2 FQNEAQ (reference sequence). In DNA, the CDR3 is TGTGCCAGCAGCTGGGGACAGGGTCTAGAGACCCAGTACTTC. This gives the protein CASSWGQGLETQYF.

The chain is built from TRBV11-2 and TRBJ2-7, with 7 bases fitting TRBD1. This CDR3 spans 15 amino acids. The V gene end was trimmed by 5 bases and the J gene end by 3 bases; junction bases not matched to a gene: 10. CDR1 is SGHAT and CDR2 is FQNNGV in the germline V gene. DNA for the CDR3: TGTGCCAGCAGCCTAGCCGGGACAGCCTACTACGAGCAGTACTTC. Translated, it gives CASSLAGTAYYEQYF.

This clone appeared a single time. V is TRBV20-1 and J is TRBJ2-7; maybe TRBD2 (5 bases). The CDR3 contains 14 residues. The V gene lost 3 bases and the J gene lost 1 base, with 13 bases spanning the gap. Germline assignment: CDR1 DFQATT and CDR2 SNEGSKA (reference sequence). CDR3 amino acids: CSASPSGRSYEQYF. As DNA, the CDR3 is TGCAGTGCTAGTCCCAGCGGTAGATCCTACGAGCAGTACTTC.

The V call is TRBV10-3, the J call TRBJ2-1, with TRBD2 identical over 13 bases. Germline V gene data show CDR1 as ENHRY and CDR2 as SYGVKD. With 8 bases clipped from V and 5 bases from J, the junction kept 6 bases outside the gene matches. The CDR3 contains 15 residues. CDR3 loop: CAIGGLAGSHNEQFF. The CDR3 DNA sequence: TGTGCCATCGGGGGACTAGCGGGGAGCCACAATGAGCAGTTCTTC.

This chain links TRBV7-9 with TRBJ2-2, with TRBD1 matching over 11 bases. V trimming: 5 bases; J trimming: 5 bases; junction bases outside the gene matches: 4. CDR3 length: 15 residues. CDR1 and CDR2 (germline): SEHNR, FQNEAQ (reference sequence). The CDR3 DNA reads TGTGCCAGCAGCCCCGGGACAGGGGGGACCGGGGAGCTGTTTTTT. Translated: CASSPGTGGTGELFF.

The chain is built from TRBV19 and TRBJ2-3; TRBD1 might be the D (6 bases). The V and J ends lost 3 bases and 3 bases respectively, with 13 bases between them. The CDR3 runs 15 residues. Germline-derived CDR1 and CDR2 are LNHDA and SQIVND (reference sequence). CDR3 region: CASSITGSSTDTQYF. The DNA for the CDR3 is TGTGCCAGTAGTATCACAGGGTCGAGTACAGATACGCAGTATTTT. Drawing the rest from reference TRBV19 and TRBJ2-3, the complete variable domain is DGGITQSPKYLFRKEGQNVTLSCEQNLNHDAMYWYRQDPGQGLRLIYYSQIVNDFQKGDIAEGYSVSREKKESFPLTVTSAQKNPTAFYLCASSITGSSTDTQYFGPGTRLTVL.

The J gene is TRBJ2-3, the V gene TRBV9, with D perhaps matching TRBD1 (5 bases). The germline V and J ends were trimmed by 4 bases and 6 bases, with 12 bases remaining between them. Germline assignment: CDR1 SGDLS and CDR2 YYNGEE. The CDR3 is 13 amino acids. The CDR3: CASSIDSHDTQYF. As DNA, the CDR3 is TGTGCCAGCAGCATTGACAGTCACGATACGCAGTATTTT.

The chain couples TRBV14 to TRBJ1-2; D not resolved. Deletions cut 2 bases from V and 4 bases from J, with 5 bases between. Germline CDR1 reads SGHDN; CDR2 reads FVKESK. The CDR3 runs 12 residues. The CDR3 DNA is TGTGCCAGCAGCCAAAACAGCTATGGCTACACCTTC. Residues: CASSQNSYGYTF.

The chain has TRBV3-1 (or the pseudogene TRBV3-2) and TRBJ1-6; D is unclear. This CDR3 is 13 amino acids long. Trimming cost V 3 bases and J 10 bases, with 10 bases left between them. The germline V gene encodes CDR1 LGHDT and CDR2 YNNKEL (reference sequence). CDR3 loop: CASSQDRGSPLHF. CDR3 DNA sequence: TGTGCCAGCAGCCAGGATCGAGGGTCACCCCTCCACTTT.

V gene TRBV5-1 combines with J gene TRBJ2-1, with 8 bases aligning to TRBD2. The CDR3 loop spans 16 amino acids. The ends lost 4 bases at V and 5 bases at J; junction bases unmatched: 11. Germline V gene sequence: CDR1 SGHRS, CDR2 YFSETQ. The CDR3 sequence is CASSQLIGGVDNEQFF. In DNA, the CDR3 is TGCGCCAGCAGCCAACTTATCGGGGGGGTCGACAATGAGCAGTTCTTC.

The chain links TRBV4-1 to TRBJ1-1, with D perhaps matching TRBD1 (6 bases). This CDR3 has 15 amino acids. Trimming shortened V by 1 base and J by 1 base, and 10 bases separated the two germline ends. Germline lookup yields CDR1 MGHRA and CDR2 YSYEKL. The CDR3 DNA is TGCGCCAGCAGCCAAGGGGCAGGGGCGAACACTGAAGCTTTCTTT. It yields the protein CASSQGAGANTEAFF.

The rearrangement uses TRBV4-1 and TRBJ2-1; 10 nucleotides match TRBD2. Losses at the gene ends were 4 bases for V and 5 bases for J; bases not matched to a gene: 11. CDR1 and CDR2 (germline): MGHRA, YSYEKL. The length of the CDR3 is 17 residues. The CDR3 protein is CASSRAYSAGGHNEQFF. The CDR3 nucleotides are TGCGCCAGCAGCCGAGCTTATTCAGCGGGGGGGCACAATGAGCAGTTCTTC.

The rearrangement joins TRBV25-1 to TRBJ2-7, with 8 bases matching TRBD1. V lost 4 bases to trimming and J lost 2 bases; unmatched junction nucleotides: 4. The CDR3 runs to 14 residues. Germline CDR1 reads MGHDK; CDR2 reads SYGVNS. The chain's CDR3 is CASSVGTGPYEQYF. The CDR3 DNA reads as TGTGCCAGCAGTGTCGGGACAGGCCCCTACGAGCAGTACTTC.

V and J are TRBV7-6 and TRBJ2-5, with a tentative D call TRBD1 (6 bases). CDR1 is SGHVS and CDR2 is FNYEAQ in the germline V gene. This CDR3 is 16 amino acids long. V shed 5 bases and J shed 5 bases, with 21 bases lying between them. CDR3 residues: CASSPYGPNQGETQYF. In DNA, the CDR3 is TGTGCCAGCAGCCCGTACGGACCAAATCAGGGGGAGACCCAGTACTTC.

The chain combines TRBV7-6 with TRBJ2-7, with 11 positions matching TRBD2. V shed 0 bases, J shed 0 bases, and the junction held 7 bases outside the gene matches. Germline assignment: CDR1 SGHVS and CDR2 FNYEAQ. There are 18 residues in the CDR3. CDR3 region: CASSLAIAGGTSSYEQYF. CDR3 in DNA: TGTGCCAGCAGCTTAGCGATAGCGGGAGGGACGAGCTCCTACGAGCAGTACTTC.

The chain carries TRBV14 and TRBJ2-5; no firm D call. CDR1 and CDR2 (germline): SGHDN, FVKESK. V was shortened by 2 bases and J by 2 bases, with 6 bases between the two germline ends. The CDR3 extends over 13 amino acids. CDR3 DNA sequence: TGTGCCAGCAGCCAATTCAGTCAAGAGACCCAGTACTTC. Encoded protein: CASSQFSQETQYF.

In DNA form, the CDR3 reads TGTGCCACCAGAAGACAAGGGGGCTCCTACGAGCAGTACTTC. Translating gives CATRRQGGSYEQYF. This chain connects TRBV28 to TRBJ2-7, with a possible D match to TRBD1 (6 bases). V gave up 10 bases and J gave up 0 bases, with 16 bases separating them. CDR1 and CDR2 (germline): MDHEN, SYDVKM. The CDR3 runs 14 residues.

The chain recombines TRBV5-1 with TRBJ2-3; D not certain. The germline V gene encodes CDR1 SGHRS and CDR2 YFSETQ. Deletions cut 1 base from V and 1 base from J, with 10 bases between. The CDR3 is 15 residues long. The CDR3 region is CASSLKRTGTDTQYF. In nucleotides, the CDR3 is TGCGCCAGCAGCTTGAAGCGAACGGGCACAGATACGCAGTATTTT.

Here the CDR3 DNA reads TGTGCCAGCAGCTTAAGTTCGGACAGGGGGCAGAATGAGCAGTTCTTC. Protein product: CASSLSSDRGQNEQFF. The rearrangement uses TRBV11-2 and TRBJ2-1, with TRBD1 matching over 11 bases. Germline assignment: CDR1 SGHAT and CDR2 FQNNGV. CDR3 length: 16 amino acids. With 2 bases clipped from V and 7 bases from J, the junction kept 7 bases outside the gene matches.

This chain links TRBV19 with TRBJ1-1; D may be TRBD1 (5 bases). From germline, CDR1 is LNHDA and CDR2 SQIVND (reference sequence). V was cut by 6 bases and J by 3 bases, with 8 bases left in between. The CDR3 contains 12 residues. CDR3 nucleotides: TGTGCCAGTAGCAGGGCCGACACTGAAGCTTTCTTT. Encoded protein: CASSRADTEAFF.

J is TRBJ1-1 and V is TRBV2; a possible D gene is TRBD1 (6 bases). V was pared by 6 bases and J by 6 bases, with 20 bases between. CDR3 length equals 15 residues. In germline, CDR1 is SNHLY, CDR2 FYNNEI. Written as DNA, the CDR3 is TGTGCCAGCAGCCGACCCCCCGACAGGACCTCTGAAGCTTTCTTT. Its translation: CASSRPPDRTSEAFF.